This T cell receptor beta chain was found in a study of cytomegalovirus exposure and HLA in healthy donors. General observations from the study: Most TCR beta V segments were productive about 87% or about 30% of the time in an earlier analysis. Presence/absence comparisons presumed near-even sequencing depth among donors. The study put about 180 TCR beta chains on its list as cytomegalovirus-associated.

At sampling all donors were nominally healthy, likely with unrecorded immune exposures. V dropped 8 bases and J dropped 3; count of bases not matched to a gene: 5. The CDR3 is 12 amino acids. Germline CDR1 GTSNPN, CDR2 SVGIG (reference sequence). PCR employed 60 Vbeta and 13 Jbeta primers. Libraries were prepared by immunoSEQ multiplex PCR; TCRdb keeps only in-frame clonotypes and omits some of them. The sample holds roughly 200,000 clones, 87% seen once. A remark on this clone: What it binds is unknown.

This receptor was identified in a man aged 30 to 45 in good health and CMV-seronegative. Source material: PBMCs. The rearrangement links TRBV30 to TRBJ2-3; 7 positions agree with TRBD1. The CDR3 spells CATETGTDTQYF. The CDR3 DNA sequence: TGTGCCACGGAGACAGGGACAGATACGCAGTATTTT.